The present TCR beta chain was sequenced within a study of T-cell memory formation after mild COVID-19. CDR1 is SGHRS, CDR2 YFSETQ, per germline. V was clipped by 6 bases and J by 1 base; unmatched bases: 4. This CDR3 is built from 13 residues. Via MiXCR, TCRdb re-called the 5' RACE reads, giving one row per CDR3 protein. The sample contains 500,000 to 550,000 distinct CDR3 sequences, just over 20% of which appear only once. This clonotype has ten or more counts. The source is an adult woman who had mild COVID-19 (a few samples of this study predate the infection). Cell type and time point are not known. Source material: PBMCs or a T cell subset sorted from them (not recorded which). The chain carries TRBV5-1 and TRBJ2-7; TRBD1 matches 7 bases. The CDR3 is CASKGDSSYEQYF. In DNA, the CDR3 is TGCGCCAGCAAGGGGGACAGTTCCTACGAGCAGTACTTC. Full variable domain (outside the CDR3, taken from reference TRBV5-1 and TRBJ2-7): KAGVTQTPRYLIKTRGQQVTLSCSPISGHRSVSWYQQTPGQGLQFLFEYFSETQRNKGNFPGRFSGRQFSNSRSEMNVSTLELGDSALYLCASKGDSSYEQYFGPGTRLTVT.